This T cell receptor (beta chain) came from a study of human T cells and chemical hapten exposure. At the level of the study: After 6 days, upper back 0.01% DPC patch tests were scored.

Time point denoted: pre-sensitization, week 0. The treatment is: therapeutic diphenylcyclopropenone sensitization with weekly scalp DPC. Whole-study results and caveats: All donors were alopecia patients, so their immunity may differ from that of healthy people. The study found expanded TCRs formed significantly more large CDR3 similarity clusters than controls.

This clonotype was seen a handful of times. What it binds is unknown. Unique molecular identifiers were linked by the library to individual cDNA molecules. From the RACE reads, TCRdb called clonotypes with MiXCR, one entry per CDR3 protein. Of 300,000 to 450,000 distinct CDR3 sequences in the sample, 4.5% to 6% were seen once. The material was whole blood, obtained in connection with sensitization to the hapten diphenylcyclopropenone (DPC). The receptor's source is a woman in her fifties or sixties with alopecia areata. Some clones in this sample may be carry-over from other donors' samples.

CDR3 loop: CASSRNVGDTQYF. Written as DNA, the CDR3 is TGTGCCAGCAGCCGAAATGTGGGAGATACGCAGTATTTT. The chain combines TRBV3-1 with TRBJ2-3; D is unresolved. Germline CDR1 reads LGHDT; CDR2 reads YNNKEL (reference sequence). The V gene lost 4 bases and the J gene lost 5 bases, with 10 bases spanning the gap. The CDR3 sequence is 13 residues long.